The 15 T cell receptor beta chains below all came from one sample that was sequenced in a study of T cell changes during pregnancy in multiple sclerosis. Method: immunoSEQ multiplex PCR; TCRdb's copy keeps in-frame clones and lacks some. This sample has 42,000 or so clones; about 94% occur once, and the top ten carry roughly 8.1%. Sequenced here: CD8+ T cells from peripheral blood mononuclear cells, sampled in the third trimester of pregnancy. Receptors originate from a female donor with multiple sclerosis, enrolled in a pregnancy study.

The chain couples TRBV29-1 to TRBJ2-7; 8 nucleotides line up with TRBD2. CDR1 SQVTM and CDR2 ANQGSEA come from the germline V gene. The V gene end was trimmed by 6 bases and the J gene end by 5 bases; junction bases not matched to a gene: 9. CDR3 length equals 13 residues. DNA for the CDR3: TGCAGCGTGTTAGCGGGAAGCGGGCACGAGCAGTACTTC. The encoded protein is CSVLAGSGHEQYF.

V usage is TRBV6-5 and J usage is TRBJ1-2; the D is unclear. CDR1 is MNHEY and CDR2 is SVGAGI in the germline V gene. The length of the CDR3 is 16 residues. Trimming removed 4 bases at V and 0 bases at J, with 15 bases between. The CDR3: CASSSVLGVPNYGYTF. The CDR3 DNA reads as TGTGCCAGCAGTTCGGTCCTAGGAGTTCCTAACTATGGCTACACCTTC.

CDR3 loop: CASSPATSGFYNEQFF. Written as DNA, the CDR3 is TGTGCCAGCAGTCCAGCGACTAGCGGGTTCTACAATGAGCAGTTCTTC. The rearrangement joins TRBV2 to TRBJ2-1; 10 bases align to TRBD2. The CDR3 totals 16 residues. Germline CDR1 reads SNHLY; CDR2 reads FYNNEI. V trimming: 5 bases; J trimming: 3 bases; junction bases outside the gene matches: 7. Drawing the rest from reference TRBV2 and TRBJ2-1, the complete variable domain is EPEVTQTPSHQVTQMGQEVILRCVPISNHLYFYWYRQILGQKVEFLVSFYNNEISEKSEIFDDQFSVERPDGSNFTLKIRSTKLEDSAMYFCASSPATSGFYNEQFFGPGTRLTVL.

This chain links TRBV15 with TRBJ2-1; 8 bases fit TRBD2. V dropped 5 bases and J dropped 8; count of bases not matched to a gene: 14. The germline gives CDR1 LNHNV, CDR2 YYDKDF (reference sequence). CDR3 length: 16 amino acids. The CDR3 sequence is CATSPGGLGTSHEQFF. The CDR3 nucleotides are TGTGCCACCAGCCCTGGGGGGCTCGGGACTAGTCATGAGCAGTTCTTC.

This clone was counted a single time. The chain uses TRBV13 and TRBJ2-7, with D unresolved. Trimming removed 0 bases at V and 5 bases at J, with 5 bases between. CDR3 size: 12 residues. Germline V gives CDR1 PRHDT, CDR2 FYEKMQ (reference sequence). The CDR3 DNA follows: TGTGCCAGCAGCTTAGGCTCGGACGAGCAGTACTTC. Protein product: CASSLGSDEQYF.

This clone was observed a single time. The chain uses TRBV14 and TRBJ2-7; unclear D gene. Trimming removed 1 base from V and 4 bases from J, with 23 bases in between. The CDR3 totals 18 residues. Germline CDR1 and CDR2: SGHDN and FVKESK. As DNA, the CDR3 is TGTGCCAGCAGCCAAGGAAGCCCCGTGGCGGCCCTCCTATACGAGCAGTACTTC. Its protein product is CASSQGSPVAALLYEQYF.

The genes are TRBV5-6 and TRBJ2-1; D may be TRBD1 (6 bases). The germline V gene has CDR1 SGHDT and CDR2 YYEEEE. The V and J ends lost 2 bases and 4 bases respectively, with 10 bases between them. The CDR3 is 14 residues long. The CDR3 nucleotides read TGTGCCAGCAGCTTAAGGGGGTCTTACAATGAGCAGTTCTTC. This gives the protein CASSLRGSYNEQFF.

This clone is deemed medium-sized. The chain links TRBV6-5 to TRBJ1-1, with D uncertain. Germline-derived CDR1 and CDR2 are MNHEY and SVGAGI. V was shortened by 3 bases and J by 4 bases, with 9 bases between the two germline ends. The CDR3 has 13 amino acids. As DNA, the CDR3 is TGTGCCAGCAGTTATAACGAGGGCACTGAAGCTTTCTTT. As protein: CASSYNEGTEAFF.

This chain uses TRBV7-9 with TRBJ1-1, with no clear D. The CDR3 spans 14 residues. In germline, CDR1 is SEHNR, CDR2 FQNEAQ (reference sequence). Trimming removed 3 bases at V and 6 bases at J, with 14 bases between. CDR3 sequence reads: CASSFLGGIPEAFF. CDR3 bases: TGTGCCAGCAGCTTTCTTGGAGGGATCCCTGAAGCTTTCTTT.

The V call is TRBV9, the J call TRBJ2-7, with 9 nucleotides matching TRBD2. The germline gives CDR1 SGDLS, CDR2 YYNGEE. The CDR3 consists of 15 residues. V was pared by 2 bases and J by 3 bases, with 6 bases of the junction left unmatched. This chain's CDR3 is CASSVGREGVYEQYF. In DNA form, the CDR3 reads TGTGCCAGCAGCGTCGGGCGGGAGGGCGTCTACGAGCAGTACTTC.

The chain links TRBV5-6 to TRBJ2-7; tentative D call: TRBD1 (7 bases). This CDR3 is 13 amino acids long. Germline CDR1 and CDR2: SGHDT and YYEEEE. V lost 1 base and J 3 bases, leaving 8 bases between the germline ends. The CDR3 sequence is CASSLQGGYEQYF. CDR3 bases: TGTGCCAGCAGCTTGCAGGGGGGCTACGAGCAGTACTTC.

The chain carries TRBV19 and TRBJ2-5; D may be TRBD1 (7 bases). Between the trimmed V and J ends, which lost 5 bases and 5 bases, there was a span of 12 bases. The CDR3 contains 13 residues. Germline V gene lookup returns CDR1 LNHDA and CDR2 SQIVND (reference sequence). The CDR3 sequence is CASSPGGYETQYF. CDR3 bases: TGTGCCAGTAGTCCAGGGGGGTACGAGACCCAGTACTTC.

Turning to this clone: An end of the junction does not agree with germline; a read error may underlie this. The CDR3 nucleotides read TGCAGCGTACAGGGGACTAGCGGGGTCTGGGTCTTC. Translation gives CSVQGTSGVWVF. V and J are TRBV29-1 and TRBJ2-1; 13 nucleotides align to TRBD2. This CDR3 region has 12 residues. Germline V CDR1 and CDR2: SQVTM, ANQGSEA.

The gene calls are TRBV7-8 and TRBJ2-4; D ambiguous. The CDR3 loop spans 14 amino acids. CDR1 is SGHVS, CDR2 FQNEAQ, per germline. The germline V and J ends were trimmed by 5 bases and 7 bases, with 15 bases remaining between them. CDR3 sequence: CASSPNYDDNIQYF. The CDR3 nucleotides read TGTGCCAGCAGCCCGAACTATGATGATAACATTCAGTACTTC.

V usage is TRBV6-1 and J usage is TRBJ2-7, with D perhaps TRBD2 (5 bases). The CDR3 sequence is 15 residues long. V was shortened by 1 base and J by 4 bases, with 14 bases between the two germline ends. Germline loops: CDR1 MNHNS, CDR2 SASEGT. This CDR3 is CASSEVPDGVYEQYF. DNA for the CDR3: TGTGCCAGCAGTGAAGTCCCCGACGGGGTTTACGAGCAGTACTTC.